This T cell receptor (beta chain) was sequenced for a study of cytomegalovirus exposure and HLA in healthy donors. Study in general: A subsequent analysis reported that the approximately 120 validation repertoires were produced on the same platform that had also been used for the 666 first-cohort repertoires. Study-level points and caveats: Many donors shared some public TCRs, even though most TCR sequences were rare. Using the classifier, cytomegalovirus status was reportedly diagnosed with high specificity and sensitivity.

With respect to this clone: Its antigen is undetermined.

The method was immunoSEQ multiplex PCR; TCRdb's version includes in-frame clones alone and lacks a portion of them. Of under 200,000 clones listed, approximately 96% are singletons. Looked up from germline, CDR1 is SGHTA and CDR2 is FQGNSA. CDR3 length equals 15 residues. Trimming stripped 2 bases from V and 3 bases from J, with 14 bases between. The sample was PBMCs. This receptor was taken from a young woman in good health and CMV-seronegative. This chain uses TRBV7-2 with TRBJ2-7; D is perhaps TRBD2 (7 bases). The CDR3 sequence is CASSLRGGEHYEQYF. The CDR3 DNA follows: TGTGCCAGCAGCTTAAGGGGGGGCGAACACTACGAGCAGTACTTC.